These T cell receptor beta chains were read from a single sample in a study of blood T cell repertoires in COVID-19. TCRdb's table, derived via immunoSEQ multiplex PCR, lists solely in-frame clones and lacks some. The sample holds roughly 200,000 clones, around four fifths seen once. The source material was peripheral blood. The receptor set was obtained from a human donor in a cohort sampled during active COVID-19. Each CDR3 is given with its conserved first and last residue. D genes are given only for firm matches. Clone size is shown for a subset of rows, as once, few, many or a class of expanded clone.

d_call	v_call	clone_size	j_call	cdr3_nt	cdr3_aa
NA	TRBV10-3	NA	TRBJ1-6	TGTGCCATCAGGCCCGGGACAACCGCTTCACCCCTCCACTTT	CAIRPGTTASPLHF
TRBD1	TRBV11-2	NA	TRBJ2-3	TGTGCCAGCAGCTTATTATCGGGACAGAACACAGATACGCAGTATTTT	CASSLLSGQNTDTQYF
NA	TRBV18	NA	TRBJ2-3	TGTGCCAGCTCACCAGTTTTCAGGGTTGGCACAGATACGCAGTATTTT	CASSPVFRVGTDTQYF
NA	TRBV28	NA	TRBJ2-5	TGTGCCAGCAGTTTTGTGCAGGTGGGGCTGCAAGAGACCCAGTACTTC	CASSFVQVGLQETQYF
TRBD1	TRBV2	NA	TRBJ2-7	TGTGCCAGCAGTCCGGAGATCGGGACAGGTCTATACGAGCAGTACTTC	CASSPEIGTGLYEQYF
NA	TRBV3-1/TRBV3-2	NA	TRBJ2-5	TGTGCCAGCAGCCAACATGCGGGAATGGGTCAAGAGACCCAGTACTTC	CASSQHAGMGQETQYF
NA	TRBV6-6	NA	TRBJ1-2	TGTGCCAGCAGCCCAGGGGCCAACTATGGCTACACCTTC	CASSPGANYGYTF
TRBD1	TRBV11-2	NA	TRBJ1-4	TGTGCCAGCAGCCCTCGGACAGGGTGGGCAGAAAAACTGTTTTTT	CASSPRTGWAEKLFF
TRBD2	TRBV11-3	NA	TRBJ2-1	TGTGCCAGCAGCTTATATAGCGGGGGCGACAATGAGCAGTTCTTC	CASSLYSGGDNEQFF
TRBD2	TRBV4-2	few	TRBJ2-3	TGTGCCAGCAGCCAAGATGGAGCGGGAGCCAGAGATACGCAGTATTTT	CASSQDGAGARDTQYF
TRBD1	TRBV27	NA	TRBJ2-3	TGTGCCAGCACCTCCCGACAGGGGGGCACAGATACGCAGTATTTT	CASTSRQGGTDTQYF
NA	TRBV28	NA	TRBJ2-7	TGTGCCAGCAACCAGGGCGGGACTTTTTACGAGCAGTACTTC	CASNQGGTFYEQYF
NA	TRBV9	NA	TRBJ2-1	TGTGCCAGCAGCGCCCGGGACAACAATGAGCAGTTCTTC	CASSARDNNEQFF
NA	TRBV21-1	few	TRBJ2-1	TGTGCCAGCAGCAAAGGGGTGGCGGCGATTCGGAATGAGCAGTTCTTC	CASSKGVAAIRNEQFF
TRBD1	TRBV20-1	NA	TRBJ2-7	TGCAGTGCTAGTGGTACAGGGGGAAACTCCTACGAGCAGTACTTC	CSASGTGGNSYEQYF
NA	TRBV3-1/TRBV3-2	NA	TRBJ2-3	TGTGCCAGCAGCCAGCCCCATCAGTCCTTAACAGACACAGATACGCAGTATTTT	CASSQPHQSLTDTDTQYF
TRBD1	TRBV18	NA	TRBJ2-1	TGTGCCAGCTCACCACGACAGGGACGGGGTGAGCAGTTCTTC	CASSPRQGRGEQFF
TRBD1	TRBV5-4	once	TRBJ2-7	TGTGCCAGCATCGCGACAGGGGGCTACGAGCAGTACTTC	CASIATGGYEQYF
TRBD2	TRBV7-8	NA	TRBJ2-2	TGTGCCAGCATCAACCCGGGGCGGGGGGCCAACACCGGGGAGCTGTTTTTT	CASINPGRGANTGELFF
TRBD2	TRBV19	NA	TRBJ2-1	TGTGCCACACAGGGAGGTAGCGGGAGGGGAACGGAGCAGTTCTTC	CATQGGSGRGTEQFF
NA	TRBV14	NA	TRBJ2-5	TGTGCCAGCAGCCAACGGTCCCTTGTCGGCCAAGAGACCCAGTACTTC	CASSQRSLVGQETQYF
NA	TRBV30	few	TRBJ2-1	TGTGCCTGGAGTCCATACAATGAGCAGTTCTTC	CAWSPYNEQFF
TRBD1	TRBV19	NA	TRBJ1-6	TGTGCCAGTAGCGAACAGGGACAGGGGTCACCCCTCCACTTT	CASSEQGQGSPLHF
TRBD2	TRBV6-4	NA	TRBJ2-1	TGTGCCAGCAGTGCCCTAGCGGGAGGGAACGAGCAGTTCTTC	CASSALAGGNEQFF
NA	TRBV20-1	NA	TRBJ2-3	TGCAGTGCTCCCGGGGGTTATACGCAGTATTTT	CSAPGGYTQYF